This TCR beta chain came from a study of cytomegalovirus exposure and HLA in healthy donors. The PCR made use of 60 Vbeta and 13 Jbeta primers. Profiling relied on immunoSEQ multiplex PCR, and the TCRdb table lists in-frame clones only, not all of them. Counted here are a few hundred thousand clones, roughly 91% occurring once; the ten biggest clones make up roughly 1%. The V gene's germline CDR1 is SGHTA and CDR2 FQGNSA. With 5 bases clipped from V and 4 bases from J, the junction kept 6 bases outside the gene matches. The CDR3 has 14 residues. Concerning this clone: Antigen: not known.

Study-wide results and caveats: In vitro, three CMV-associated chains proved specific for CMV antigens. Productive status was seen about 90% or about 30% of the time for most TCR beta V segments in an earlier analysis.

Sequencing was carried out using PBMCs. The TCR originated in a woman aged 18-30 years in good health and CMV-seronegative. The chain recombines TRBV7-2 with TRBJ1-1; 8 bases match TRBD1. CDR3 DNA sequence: TGTGCCAGCAGCACCAGGACAGGGATCACTGAAGCTTTCTTT. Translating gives CASSTRTGITEAFF.